This T cell receptor (beta chain) was identified during a study of T-cell memory formation after mild COVID-19. About the study: Across donors, TCR clusters were largely donor specific.

The V and J ends lost 9 bases and 2 bases, in that order; junction bases with no gene match: 12. The germline gives CDR1 LNHDA, CDR2 SQIVND (reference sequence). The CDR3 contains 15 residues. The authors produced TCR alpha and TCR beta cDNA libraries with sample barcodes and UMIs by 5'RACE using constant-segment primers. TCRdb reprocessed the 5' RACE reads via MiXCR and lists one record per CDR3 protein. This sample has just under 350,000 distinct CDR3 sequences, with about an eighth found just once. Concerning this clonotype itself: Its antigen is not identified.

Study-level points and caveats: Clones which contracted sat mainly in CM and EM if CD4+, and in EMRA if CD8+. Clones contracting over day 15 to 85 were CD4/CD8 balanced, with later expanders leaning CD4+.

Sequenced material: PBMCs or a T cell subset sorted from them (not recorded which). This clonotype originated in a man younger than 30 who had mild COVID-19 (a few samples of this study predate the infection). Cell type and time point are not known. The chain combines TRBV19 with TRBJ1-1; 7 bases are a match to TRBD1. In DNA, the CDR3 is TGTGCCAGCCCGGGGCCCGGGACAGCCAACACTGAAGCTTTCTTT. Encoded protein: CASPGPGTANTEAFF.